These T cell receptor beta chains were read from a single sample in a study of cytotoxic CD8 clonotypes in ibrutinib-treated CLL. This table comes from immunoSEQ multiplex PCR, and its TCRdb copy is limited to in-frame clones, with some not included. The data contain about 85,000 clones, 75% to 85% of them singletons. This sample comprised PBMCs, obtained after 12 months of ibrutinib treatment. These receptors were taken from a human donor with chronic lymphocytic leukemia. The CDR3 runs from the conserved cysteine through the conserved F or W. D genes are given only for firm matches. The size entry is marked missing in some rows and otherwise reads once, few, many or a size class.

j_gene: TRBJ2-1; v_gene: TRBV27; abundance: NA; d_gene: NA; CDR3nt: TGTGCCAGCAGGCCCTCAGGCTCCTACAATGAGCAGTTCTTC; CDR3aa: CASRPSGSYNEQFF
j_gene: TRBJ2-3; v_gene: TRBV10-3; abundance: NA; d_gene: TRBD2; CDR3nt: TGTGCCATCACTCCGACTAGCGGGGAATTCACAGATACGCAGTATTTT; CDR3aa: CAITPTSGEFTDTQYF
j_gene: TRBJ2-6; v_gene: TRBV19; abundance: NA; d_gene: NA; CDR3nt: TGTGCCAGTCTTGGGGGGGCGGCTGGGGCCAACGTCCTGACTTTC; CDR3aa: CASLGGAAGANVLTF
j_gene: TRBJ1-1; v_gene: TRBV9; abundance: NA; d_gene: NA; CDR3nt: TGTGCCAGCAGCGTAGGGGTAGGGGAAGCTGAAGCTTTCTTT; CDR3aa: CASSVGVGEAEAFF
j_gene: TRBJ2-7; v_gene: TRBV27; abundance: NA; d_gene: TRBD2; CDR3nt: TGTGCCAGCACTCGGACTAGCGGGACGTGGGAGCAGTACTTC; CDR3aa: CASTRTSGTWEQYF
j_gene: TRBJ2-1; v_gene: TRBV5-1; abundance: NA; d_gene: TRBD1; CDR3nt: TGCGCCAGCAGCTTGGAAGGGGGCGATGAGCAGTTCTTC; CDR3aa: CASSLEGGDEQFF
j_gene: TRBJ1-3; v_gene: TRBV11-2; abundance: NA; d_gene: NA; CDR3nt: TGTGCCAGCAGCTCGGTCAGCCTCGTGAGAGGAAACACCATATATTTT; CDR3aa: CASSSVSLVRGNTIYF
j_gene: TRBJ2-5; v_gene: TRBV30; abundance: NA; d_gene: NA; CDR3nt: TGTGCCTGGAGCGGGGGGCCGCAAGAGACCCAGTACTTC; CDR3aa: CAWSGGPQETQYF
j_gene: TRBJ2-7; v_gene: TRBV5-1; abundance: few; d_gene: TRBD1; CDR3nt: TGCGCCAGCAGCTTGGGACAGGGCCACGAGCAGTACTTC; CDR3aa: CASSLGQGHEQYF
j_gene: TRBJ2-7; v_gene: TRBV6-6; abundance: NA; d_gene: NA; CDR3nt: TGTGCCAGCAGCGTCCCCGGCCCAGCTTACGAGCAGTACTTC; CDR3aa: CASSVPGPAYEQYF
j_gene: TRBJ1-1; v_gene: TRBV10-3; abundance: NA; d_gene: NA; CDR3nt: TGTGCCATCTCCTGGGGGGAGAACACTGAAGCTTTCTTT; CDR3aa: CAISWGENTEAFF
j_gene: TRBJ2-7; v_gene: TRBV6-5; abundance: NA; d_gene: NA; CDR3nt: TGTGCCAGCAGTACACGACAGGACCTTAGGGAGCAGTACTTC; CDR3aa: CASSTRQDLREQYF
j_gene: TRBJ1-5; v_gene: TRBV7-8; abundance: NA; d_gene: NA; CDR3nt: TGTGCCAGCAGCGACCCCTCTTGGGCAGGCAATCAGCCCCAGCATTTT; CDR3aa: CASSDPSWAGNQPQHF
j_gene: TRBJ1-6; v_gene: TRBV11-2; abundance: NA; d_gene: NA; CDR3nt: TGTGCCAGCAGCTTAGAGGGGGGGGGTAATTCACCCCTCCACTTT; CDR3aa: CASSLEGGGNSPLHF
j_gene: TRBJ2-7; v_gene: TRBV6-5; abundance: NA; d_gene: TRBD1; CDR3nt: TGTGCCAGCAGCCCGACCGGACAGGGATCCTACGAGCAGTACTTC; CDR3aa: CASSPTGQGSYEQYF
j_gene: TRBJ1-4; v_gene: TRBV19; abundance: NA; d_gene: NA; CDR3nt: TGTGCCAGTACCCCCCCAGGAGGTGAAAAACTGTTTTTT; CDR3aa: CASTPPGGEKLFF
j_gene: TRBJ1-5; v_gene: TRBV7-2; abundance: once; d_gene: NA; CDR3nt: TGTGCCAGCAGCTCCGCTGGGGCCCAACATAATCAGCCCCAGCATTTT; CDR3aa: CASSSAGAQHNQPQHF
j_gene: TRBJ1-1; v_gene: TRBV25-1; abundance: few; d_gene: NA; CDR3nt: TGTGCCAGCAGGAGGGCAGGGATGAACACTGAAGCTTTCTTT; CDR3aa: CASRRAGMNTEAFF
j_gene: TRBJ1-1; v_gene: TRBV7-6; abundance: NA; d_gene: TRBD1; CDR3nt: TGTGCCAGCAGCCTAGGACAGGGGATAGACACTGAAGCTTTCTTT; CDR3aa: CASSLGQGIDTEAFF
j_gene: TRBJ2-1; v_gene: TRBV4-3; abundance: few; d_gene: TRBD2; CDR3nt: TGCGCCAGCAGCCACCGATCTAGCGGGGGGGCAAATGAGCAGTTCTTC; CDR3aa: CASSHRSSGGANEQFF
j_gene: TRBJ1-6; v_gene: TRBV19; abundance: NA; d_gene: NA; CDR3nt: TGTGCCAGTACCCCCGGGGCCCCCCATTCACCCCTCCACTTT; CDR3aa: CASTPGAPHSPLHF
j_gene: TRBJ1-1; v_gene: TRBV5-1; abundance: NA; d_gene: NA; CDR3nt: TGCGCCAGCAACGGACAGCCAGATATGAACACTGAAGCTTTCTTT; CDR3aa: CASNGQPDMNTEAFF
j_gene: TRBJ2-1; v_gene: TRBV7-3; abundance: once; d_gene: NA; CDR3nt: TGTGCCAGCAGCCCGGCGGTGAGCTCCTACAATGAGCAGTTCTTC; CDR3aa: CASSPAVSSYNEQFF
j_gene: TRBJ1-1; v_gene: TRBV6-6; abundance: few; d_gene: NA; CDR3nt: TGTGCCAGCAGTTACTCGATTATCGCTGAAGCTTTCTTT; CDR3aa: CASSYSIIAEAFF
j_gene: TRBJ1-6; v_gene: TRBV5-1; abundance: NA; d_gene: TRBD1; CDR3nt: TGCGCCAGCAGCTCCCGACAGGGGAGCTCCTATAATTCACCCCTCCACTTT; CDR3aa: CASSSRQGSSYNSPLHF
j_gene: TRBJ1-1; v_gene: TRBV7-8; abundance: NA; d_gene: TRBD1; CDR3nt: TGTGCCAGCAGCCCCGGGACAGGTGAAGCTTTCTTT; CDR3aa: CASSPGTGEAFF
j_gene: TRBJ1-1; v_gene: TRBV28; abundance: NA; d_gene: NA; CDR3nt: TGTGCCAGCCCGACGCCCGGGAGACCTGCTTTCTTT; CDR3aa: CASPTPGRPAFF
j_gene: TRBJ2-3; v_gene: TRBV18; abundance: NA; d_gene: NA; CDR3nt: TGTGCCAGCTCGCCTACCTGGCAAGGTACGCAGTATTTT; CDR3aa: CASSPTWQGTQYF
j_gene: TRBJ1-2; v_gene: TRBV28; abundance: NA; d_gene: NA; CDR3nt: TGTGCCAGCCTAACCGTAGACAGTTATGGCTACACCTTC; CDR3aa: CASLTVDSYGYTF
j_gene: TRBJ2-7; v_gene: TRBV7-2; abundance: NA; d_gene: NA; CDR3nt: TGTGCCAGCAGCTCCGTTAACACCTACGAGCAGTACTTC; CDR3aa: CASSSVNTYEQYF
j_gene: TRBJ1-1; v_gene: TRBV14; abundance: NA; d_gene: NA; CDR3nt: TGTGCCAGCAGCCAGCCCGGACGGCCGAACACTGAAGCTTTCTTT; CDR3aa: CASSQPGRPNTEAFF
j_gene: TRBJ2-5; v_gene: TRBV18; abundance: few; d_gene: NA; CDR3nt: TGTGCCAGCCGACGGGAACCCCAAGAGACCCAGTACTTC; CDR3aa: CASRREPQETQYF
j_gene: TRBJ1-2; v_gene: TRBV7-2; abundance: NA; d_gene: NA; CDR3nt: TGTGCCAGCAGCTTAGGGGCAGGGAATGGCTACACCTTC; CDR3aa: CASSLGAGNGYTF
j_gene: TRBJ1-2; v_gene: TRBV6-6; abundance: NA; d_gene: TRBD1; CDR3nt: TGTGCCAGCAGTTACCCGGCGGGGACAGGGTTGTATGGCTACACCTTC; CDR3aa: CASSYPAGTGLYGYTF
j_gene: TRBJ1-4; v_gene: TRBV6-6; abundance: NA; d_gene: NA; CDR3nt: TGTGCCAGCAGTTACTCGTTGACAGACACTGAAAAACTGTTTTTT; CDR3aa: CASSYSLTDTEKLFF
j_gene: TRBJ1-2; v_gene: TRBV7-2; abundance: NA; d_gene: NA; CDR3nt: TGTGCCAGCAGCCCCGTGGGGGGAGCTGGCTACACCTTC; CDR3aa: CASSPVGGAGYTF
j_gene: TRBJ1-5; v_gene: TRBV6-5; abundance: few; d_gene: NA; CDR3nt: TGTGCCAGCAGTCTCGAAACAAGCAGCCAGCCCCAGCATTTT; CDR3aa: CASSLETSSQPQHF
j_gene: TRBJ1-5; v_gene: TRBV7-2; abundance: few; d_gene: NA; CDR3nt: TGTGCCAGCAGCTTGGTGGATCAGCCCCAGCATTTT; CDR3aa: CASSLVDQPQHF
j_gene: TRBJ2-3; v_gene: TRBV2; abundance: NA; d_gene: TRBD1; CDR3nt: TGTGCCAGCAGTTACTGGACAGGGAGCCAACAAGATACGCAGTATTTT; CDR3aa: CASSYWTGSQQDTQYF
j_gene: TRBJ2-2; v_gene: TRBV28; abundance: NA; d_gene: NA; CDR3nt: TGTGCCAGCAAGATTCGGGGCGGGGAGCTGTTTTTT; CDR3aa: CASKIRGGELFF
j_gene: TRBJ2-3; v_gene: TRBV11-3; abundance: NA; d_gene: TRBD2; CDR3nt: TGTGCCAGCAGCCTTGGTTGGGCTAGCGGGAGTTGGGACCCCGTCGATACGCAGTATTTT; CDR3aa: CASSLGWASGSWDPVDTQYF
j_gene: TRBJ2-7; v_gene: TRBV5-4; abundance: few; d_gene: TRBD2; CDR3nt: TGTGCCAGCAGCCCCGGGACTAGCGGGACATACGAGCAGTACTTC; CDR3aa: CASSPGTSGTYEQYF
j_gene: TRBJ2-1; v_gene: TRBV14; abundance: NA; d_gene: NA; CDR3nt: TGTGCCAGCAGCCAATCTTTTGGAGCTGGGGATGAGCAGTTCTTC; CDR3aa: CASSQSFGAGDEQFF
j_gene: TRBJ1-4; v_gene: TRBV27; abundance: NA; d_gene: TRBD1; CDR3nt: TGTGCCAGCAGTTTAGGAGTTCGGACAGGGGGAAGTGAAAAACTGTTTTTT; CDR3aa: CASSLGVRTGGSEKLFF
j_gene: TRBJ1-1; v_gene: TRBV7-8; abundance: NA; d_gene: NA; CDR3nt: TGTGCCAGCAGCTTAGCCTTGGCAGGCGGGGCTTTCTTT; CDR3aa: CASSLALAGGAFF
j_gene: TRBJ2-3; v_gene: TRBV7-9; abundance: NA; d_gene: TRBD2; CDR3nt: TGTGCCAGCACCCTCGGTATAGCGGGAGACCCAGATACGCAGTATTTT; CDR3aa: CASTLGIAGDPDTQYF
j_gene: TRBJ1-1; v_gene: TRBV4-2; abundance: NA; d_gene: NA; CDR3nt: TGTGCCAGCAGCCGGGGGGCCGGGGGCACTGAAGCTTTCTTT; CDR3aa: CASSRGAGGTEAFF
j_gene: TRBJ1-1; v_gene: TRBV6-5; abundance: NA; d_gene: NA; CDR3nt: TGTGCCGCCGCCGGACGGCTGAACACTGAAGCTTTCTTT; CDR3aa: CAAAGRLNTEAFF
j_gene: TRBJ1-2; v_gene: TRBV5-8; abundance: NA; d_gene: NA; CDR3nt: TGTGCCAGCAGCTTGTCGCCACGCATAGCCCACCGTAAATATGGCTACACCTTC; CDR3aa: CASSLSPRIAHRKYGYTF
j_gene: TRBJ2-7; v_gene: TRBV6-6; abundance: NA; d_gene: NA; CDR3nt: TGTGCCAGCAGTTACGGCCGGGGAAACGAGCAGTACTTC; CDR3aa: CASSYGRGNEQYF
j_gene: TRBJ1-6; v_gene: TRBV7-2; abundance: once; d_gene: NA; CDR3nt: TGTGCCAGCAGCCCCCAGGGCAATTCACCCCTCCACTTT; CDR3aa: CASSPQGNSPLHF
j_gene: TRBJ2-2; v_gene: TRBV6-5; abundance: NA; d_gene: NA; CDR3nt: TGTGCCAGCAGTCCCCGGGTCCTCACCGGGGAACTGTTTTTT; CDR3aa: CASSPRVLTGELFF
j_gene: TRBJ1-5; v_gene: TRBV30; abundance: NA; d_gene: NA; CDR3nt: TGTGCCTGGAGGGGGCAGGGAGGCAATCAGCCCCAGCATTTT; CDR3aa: CAWRGQGGNQPQHF